The present T cell receptor (beta chain) was sequenced within a study of shared clonotypes between healthy human individuals. Germline V lookup: CDR1 SGHRS, CDR2 YFSETQ. V shed 4 bases and J 3 bases; nucleotides not matched to a gene: 9. The CDR3 is made up of 16 amino acids. The study, taken as a whole, reports: Deeper or shallower sequencing was expected to change how clonotypes are shared among donors.

The repertoire was sequenced with immunoSEQ multiplex PCR; TCRdb's copy has only in-frame clones and lacks some. The repertoire includes about 2.3 million clones, 85% to 95% of them detected once, and approximately 0.4% sits in the top ten. Free of recent acute infections or vaccinations, the donors were healthy HIV-negative adults. Comment on this clone: Its antigen is not identified.

The chain recombines TRBV5-1 with TRBJ2-2, with 7 positions matching TRBD2. This sequence originates from a man aged 18 to 29 in good health. Some clones in this sample may be carry-over from other donors' samples. Sequenced input: naive CD4+ T cells from PBMCs. Subset of the sample: CD45RA+ positively selected. The CDR3 DNA sequence: TGCGCCAGCAGCCCCCGGGCGGGGGTTTACACCGGGGAGCTGTTTTTT. Translating it yields CASSPRAGVYTGELFF.